A single sample gave rise to the 3 T cell receptor beta chains below, sequenced in a study of T cells in Graves' hyperthyroidism and ophthalmopathy (dated by TCRdb to the late 2010s). Libraries were built with multiplex PCR. TCRdb records Illumina HiSeq 2000 as the sequencer. The TCR beta CDR3 regions were amplified from the RNA transcripts. The TCR CDR3 was subjected to a first round of RT-PCR using the HTBI primer set and the Qiagen OneStep RT-PCR kit. In TCRdb, the public reads were trimmed at Q25 with fastp and aligned with MiXCR, with productive beta chains retained. Entries that share a CDR3 protein sequence are merged under the most common genes and DNA. In this sample the table shows about 560,000 distinct CDR3 sequences, around 17% of which occur a single time. The top ten hold approximately 20% of the sample. The sequenced sample consisted of blood. The receptors stem from a woman aged 18-35 years with Graves' hyperthyroidism.

As to this clonotype: A much larger clone differs by one base, so this may be a read error. The chain couples TRBV11-2 to TRBJ1-1, with unresolved D. Between the trimmed V and J ends, which lost 0 bases and 0 bases, there was a span of 8 bases. There are 15 residues in the CDR3. Germline V CDR1 and CDR2: SGHAT, FQNNGV. The CDR3, as DNA: TGTGCCAGCAGCTTAGATCCGGTCCTGAACACTGAAGCTTTCTTT. Its translation is CASSLDPVLNTEAFF.

This clonotype was found a few times. The chain is built from TRBV3-1 and TRBJ2-5; TRBD1 is a possible D gene (5 bases). V was pared by 4 bases and J by 5 bases, with 11 bases between. The V gene's germline CDR1 is LGHDT and CDR2 YNNKEL (reference sequence). The CDR3 consists of 13 residues. The CDR3 reads CASSPGNRETQYF. CDR3 bases: TGTGCCAGCAGCCCAGGGAACCGGGAGACCCAGTACTTC.

Of note for this clonotype: Given a much more abundant clone one base away, this may be a read error. This sequence joins TRBV12-3 or TRBV12-4 and TRBJ1-3; no firm D call. This CDR3 has 13 residues. The CDR3 loop is CASSLSSGNTIHF. The CDR3 bases are TGTGCCAGCAGTTTATCCTCTGGAAACACCATACATTTT.